Listed here is a single T cell receptor beta chain. The sample comes from a study of immune evolution from preneoplasia to lung adenocarcinoma. The repertoire was sequenced with immunoSEQ multiplex PCR; TCRdb's copy has only in-frame clones and lacks some. The table lists thousands of clones, around four fifths of them singletons. Germline values: CDR1 KGHSH, CDR2 LQKENI. V was clipped by 6 bases and J by 5 bases; unmatched bases: 13. The CDR3 is made up of 15 amino acids. Sequencing was performed on FFPE adjacent normal lung tissue. This TCR was sampled from an older person with lung adenocarcinoma. This chain joins TRBV18 and TRBJ2-7, with 7 bases identical to TRBD1. The CDR3 here is CASSVNRGERNEQYF. For the CDR3, the DNA is TGTGCCAGCTCGGTTAACAGGGGAGAACGAAACGAGCAGTACTTC.